The rows below give T cell receptor beta chains drawn from one sample of a study of OX40 agonist ivuxolimab in advanced cancers. Profiled with immunoSEQ multiplex PCR; TCRdb holds only in-frame clones, not every one. The sample contains 80,000 to 100,000 clones, around 94% of which appear only once. Sequenced here: CD4+ or CD8+ T cells sorted from blood, sampled in a trial of the OX40 agonist ivuxolimab. These receptors were obtained from an adult with an advanced solid tumor such as melanoma, head and neck, liver or kidney cancer. The CDR3 runs from the conserved cysteine through the conserved F or W. The order of the fields is D gene, J gene, clone size, V gene, CDR3 protein, CDR3 DNA. The D gene is left open where the match is weak. Not every row has a clone size; where given, it reads once, few, many or a size class.

D gene: -
J gene: TRBJ1-1
clone size: -
V gene: TRBV30
CDR3 protein: CAWVRDPLWEAFF
CDR3 DNA: TGTGCCTGGGTTCGGGACCCCCTCTGGGAAGCTTTCTTT

D gene: TRBD1
J gene: TRBJ1-2
clone size: -
V gene: TRBV30
CDR3 protein: CAWSVPQGGHYGYTF
CDR3 DNA: TGTGCCTGGAGTGTACCACAGGGGGGACACTATGGCTACACCTTC

D gene: -
J gene: TRBJ2-7
clone size: -
V gene: TRBV5-1
CDR3 protein: CASSLASTVSYEQYF
CDR3 DNA: TGCGCCAGCAGCTTGGCCAGTACTGTTTCCTACGAGCAGTACTTC

D gene: -
J gene: TRBJ2-1
clone size: -
V gene: TRBV6-1
CDR3 protein: CASTQVATKGNEQFF
CDR3 DNA: TGTGCCAGCACCCAGGTGGCCACGAAAGGGAATGAGCAGTTCTTC

D gene: TRBD1
J gene: TRBJ1-2
clone size: once
V gene: TRBV28
CDR3 protein: CASRGTGTAYGYTF
CDR3 DNA: TGTGCCAGCAGGGGAACCGGGACAGCCTATGGCTACACCTTC

D gene: -
J gene: TRBJ1-6
clone size: -
V gene: TRBV6-1
CDR3 protein: CASKVVASPLHF
CDR3 DNA: TGTGCCAGCAAGGTCGTCGCTTCACCCCTCCACTTT

D gene: -
J gene: TRBJ1-3
clone size: -
V gene: TRBV7-8
CDR3 protein: CASSFGTTYSGNTIYF
CDR3 DNA: TGTGCCAGCAGCTTCGGGACAACTTACTCTGGAAACACCATATATTTT

D gene: -
J gene: TRBJ2-7
clone size: -
V gene: TRBV6-5
CDR3 protein: CASSYSAYEQYF
CDR3 DNA: TGTGCCAGCAGTTATAGCGCCTACGAGCAGTACTTC

D gene: TRBD1
J gene: TRBJ1-4
clone size: -
V gene: TRBV5-4
CDR3 protein: CASSLAGGTGGEKLFF
CDR3 DNA: TGTGCCAGCAGCTTGGCCGGCGGGACAGGGGGTGAAAAACTGTTTTTT

D gene: -
J gene: TRBJ1-5
clone size: few
V gene: TRBV9
CDR3 protein: CASSVGGESDQPQHF
CDR3 DNA: TGTGCCAGCAGCGTAGGTGGGGAGTCGGATCAGCCCCAGCATTTT

D gene: -
J gene: TRBJ1-2
clone size: -
V gene: TRBV6-6
CDR3 protein: CASSYNRLGGYTF
CDR3 DNA: TGTGCCAGCAGTTACAACAGGTTGGGTGGCTACACCTTC

D gene: -
J gene: TRBJ2-1
clone size: once
V gene: TRBV7-2
CDR3 protein: CASSSGAGKDEQFF
CDR3 DNA: TGTGCCAGCAGCTCGGGGGCCGGGAAGGATGAGCAGTTCTTC

D gene: TRBD2
J gene: TRBJ2-3
clone size: -
V gene: TRBV7-2
CDR3 protein: CASSLTGTSGGADTQYF
CDR3 DNA: TGTGCCAGCAGCCTAACCGGGACTAGCGGAGGGGCAGATACGCAGTATTTT

D gene: -
J gene: TRBJ1-3
clone size: -
V gene: TRBV7-2
CDR3 protein: CASSSKGGAGGNTIYF
CDR3 DNA: TGTGCCAGCAGCTCAAAGGGGGGCGCGGGGGGAAACACCATATATTTT

D gene: TRBD1
J gene: TRBJ2-6
clone size: -
V gene: TRBV7-7
CDR3 protein: CASSPAGTAGANVLTF
CDR3 DNA: TGTGCTAGCAGCCCGGCCGGGACAGCTGGGGCCAACGTCCTGACTTTC

D gene: -
J gene: TRBJ2-1
clone size: -
V gene: TRBV7-9
CDR3 protein: CASSFVGRYNEQFF
CDR3 DNA: TGTGCCAGCAGCTTTGTGGGTCGATATAATGAGCAGTTCTTC

D gene: TRBD1
J gene: TRBJ1-1
clone size: -
V gene: TRBV6-1
CDR3 protein: CASMDRATEAFF
CDR3 DNA: TGTGCCAGCATGGACAGGGCGACTGAAGCTTTCTTT

D gene: -
J gene: TRBJ1-3
clone size: -
V gene: TRBV7-9
CDR3 protein: CASSYGMSGNTIYF
CDR3 DNA: TGTGCCAGCAGCTACGGGATGTCTGGAAACACCATATATTTT

D gene: -
J gene: TRBJ2-4
clone size: -
V gene: TRBV5-1
CDR3 protein: CASSLGSNPQYF
CDR3 DNA: TGCGCCAGCAGCTTGGGGTCCAATCCCCAGTACTTC

D gene: TRBD2
J gene: TRBJ2-1
clone size: -
V gene: TRBV4-2
CDR3 protein: CASSQGLTGTSGKYNEQFF
CDR3 DNA: TGTGCCAGCAGCCAAGGGCTCACCGGGACTAGCGGGAAATACAATGAGCAGTTCTTC

D gene: -
J gene: TRBJ1-6
clone size: -
V gene: TRBV5-5
CDR3 protein: CASSLWAGENSPLHF
CDR3 DNA: TGTGCCAGCAGCTTGTGGGCAGGGGAAAATTCACCCCTCCACTTT

D gene: TRBD1
J gene: TRBJ1-5
clone size: -
V gene: TRBV5-5
CDR3 protein: CASSLGGTADQPQHF
CDR3 DNA: TGTGCCAGCAGCTTGGGGGGGACAGCTGATCAGCCCCAGCATTTT

D gene: -
J gene: TRBJ2-7
clone size: -
V gene: TRBV20-1
CDR3 protein: CSASSRNEQYF
CDR3 DNA: TGCAGTGCTAGCAGCAGGAACGAGCAGTACTTC

D gene: -
J gene: TRBJ2-3
clone size: -
V gene: TRBV5-4
CDR3 protein: CASSLAGADTQYF
CDR3 DNA: TGTGCCAGCAGCTTGGCCGGGGCAGATACGCAGTATTTT

D gene: -
J gene: TRBJ2-3
clone size: -
V gene: TRBV7-3
CDR3 protein: CASSFQGQDTQYF
CDR3 DNA: TGTGCCAGCAGCTTTCAGGGGCAAGATACGCAGTATTTT

D gene: TRBD2
J gene: TRBJ2-1
clone size: -
V gene: TRBV4-3
CDR3 protein: CASSQGGGDSYNEQFF
CDR3 DNA: TGCGCCAGCAGCCAGGGGGGAGGGGACTCCTACAATGAGCAGTTCTTC

D gene: TRBD2
J gene: TRBJ2-1
clone size: -
V gene: TRBV19
CDR3 protein: CASSILAGEGEQFF
CDR3 DNA: TGTGCCAGTAGTATCCTAGCGGGAGAGGGCGAGCAGTTCTTC

D gene: -
J gene: TRBJ2-3
clone size: -
V gene: TRBV6-6
CDR3 protein: CASSLPTGTPTDTQYF
CDR3 DNA: TGTGCCAGCAGTCTCCCGACAGGTACCCCCACAGATACGCAGTATTTT

D gene: -
J gene: TRBJ2-5
clone size: -
V gene: TRBV27
CDR3 protein: CASSSAGIQETQYF
CDR3 DNA: TGTGCCAGCAGTTCAGCCGGGATCCAAGAGACCCAGTACTTC

D gene: TRBD1
J gene: TRBJ2-3
clone size: -
V gene: TRBV4-2
CDR3 protein: CASSQRTGGIHTQYF
CDR3 DNA: TGTGCCAGCAGCCAAAGGACAGGGGGCATCCATACGCAGTATTTT

D gene: TRBD1
J gene: TRBJ2-4
clone size: -
V gene: TRBV5-4
CDR3 protein: CASRPDRGSVIQYF
CDR3 DNA: TGTGCCAGCAGACCAGACAGGGGATCGGTCATTCAGTACTTC

D gene: -
J gene: TRBJ1-3
clone size: once
V gene: TRBV30
CDR3 protein: CAWSVLGGKYTIYF
CDR3 DNA: TGTGCCTGGAGTGTACTAGGGGGAAAGTACACCATATATTTT